This T cell receptor beta chain was obtained from a study of T-cell memory formation after mild COVID-19. Overall study context: There were largely donor-specific TCR clusters.

This CDR3 has 14 amino acids. Germline values: CDR1 MRHNA, CDR2 SNTAGT. The ends were cut back, 2 bases at V and 3 bases at J, with 9 bases in the middle. This clonotype was recorded at least ten times. TCRdb passed the 5' RACE reads through MiXCR, listing each CDR3 protein once. Found here are roughly 300,000 distinct CDR3 sequences, over 7% of them singletons; the top ten hold less than 25%. The receptor was isolated from a man between 18 and 29 years old who had mild COVID-19 (a few samples of this study predate the infection). Cell type and time point are not known. The sequenced sample was PBMCs or a T cell subset sorted from them (not recorded which). This sequence joins TRBV6-4 and TRBJ2-3; a possible D gene is TRBD2 (7 bases). CDR3 sequence (DNA): TGTGCCAGCAGTGACGGGGGGGCGACAGATACGCAGTATTTT. It codes for CASSDGGATDTQYF.